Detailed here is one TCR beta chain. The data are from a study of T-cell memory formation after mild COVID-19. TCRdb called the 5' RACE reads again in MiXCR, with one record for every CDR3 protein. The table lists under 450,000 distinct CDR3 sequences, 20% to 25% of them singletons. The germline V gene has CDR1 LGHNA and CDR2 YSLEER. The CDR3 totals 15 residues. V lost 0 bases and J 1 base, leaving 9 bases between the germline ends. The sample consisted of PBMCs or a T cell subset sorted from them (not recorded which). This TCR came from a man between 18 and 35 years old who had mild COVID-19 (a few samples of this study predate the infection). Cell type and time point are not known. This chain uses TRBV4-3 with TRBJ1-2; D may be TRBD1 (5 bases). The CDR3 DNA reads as TGCGCCAGCAGCCAAGATTTGGGGGTTAACTATGGCTACACCTTC. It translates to CASSQDLGVNYGYTF.